The 8 T cell receptor beta chains presented below share a single source sample, sequenced in a study of T-cell reconstitution after alpha-beta-depleted transplantation in children. The TCRbeta library was prepared with unique molecular identifiers. TCRdb processed the PCR reads anew with MiXCR; each CDR3 protein has one entry. The repertoire includes about 400,000 distinct CDR3 sequences, roughly 15% of them detected once, and approximately 4.2% sits in the top ten. The source was PBMCs, collected from the stem cell graft. The receptors derive from a human donor who donated a stem cell graft to a child with Fanconi anemia.

This clonotype was counted many times. CDR3 sequence reads: CASSLDLGRAEAFF. CDR3 nucleotides: TGTGCCAGCAGTTTAGATTTAGGTCGCGCTGAAGCTTTCTTT. V usage is TRBV28 and J usage is TRBJ1-1, with D uncertain. The V and J ends lost 2 bases and 6 bases respectively, with 13 bases between them. The CDR3 loop spans 14 amino acids. CDR1 is MDHEN and CDR2 is SYDVKM in the germline V gene.

This clonotype has just a few counts. The rearrangement uses TRBV5-1 and TRBJ1-2, with TRBD1 matching over 8 bases. Germline assignment: CDR1 SGHRS and CDR2 YFSETQ. The CDR3 consists of 13 residues. After removal of 4 bases from V and 7 bases from J, the junction contained 6 bases not matched to a gene. As DNA, the CDR3 is TGCGCCAGCAGCCAGGACAGGGCGAGTGGCTACACCTTC. Translating gives CASSQDRASGYTF.

This clonotype was recorded many times. J is TRBJ2-2 and V is TRBV12-3 or TRBV12-4; tentatively, D is TRBD1 or TRBD2 (5 bases each). V was shortened by 2 bases and J by 0 bases, with 19 bases between the two germline ends. CDR3 length equals 19 residues. This chain's CDR3 is CASSLKFRGARPNTGELFF. The CDR3, as DNA: TGTGCCAGCAGTTTAAAGTTTAGAGGGGCAAGACCGAACACCGGGGAGCTGTTTTTT.

CDR3 nucleotide sequence: TGTGCCAGCAGCCCAGGGGTATACAAAGCTTTCTTT. Its translation is CASSPGVYKAFF. The chain has TRBV7-2 and TRBJ1-1; tentative D call: TRBD1 (6 bases). V gave up 5 bases and J gave up 9 bases, with 13 bases separating them. The germline gives CDR1 SGHTA, CDR2 FQGNSA. This CDR3 has 12 amino acids.

The gene calls are TRBV12-3 or TRBV12-4 and TRBJ1-1; D gene uncertain. Trimming pared 1 base from V and 6 bases from J, leaving 15 bases between. CDR3 length equals 15 residues. In DNA, the CDR3 is TGTGCCAGCAGTTTAGATGGGCACCCTTTTTCTGAAGCTTTCTTT. Encoded protein: CASSLDGHPFSEAFF.

This clonotype was found many times. The gene calls are TRBV28 and TRBJ2-3, with D uncertain. The CDR3 extends over 13 amino acids. Trimming left V 5 bases short and J 4 bases short, with 10 bases between. The germline CDR1 and CDR2 sequences are MDHEN and SYDVKM. CDR3 residues: CASSLRHPDTQYF. CDR3 DNA sequence: TGTGCCAGCAGTCTCCGACACCCAGATACGCAGTATTTT.

This clonotype turned up a few times. The chain recombines TRBV12-3 or TRBV12-4 with TRBJ2-3; TRBD1 might be the D (6 bases). Trimming left V 4 bases short and J 6 bases short, with 17 bases between. The CDR3 sequence is 15 residues long. The CDR3: CASSSGQGMEDTQYF. CDR3 sequence (DNA): TGTGCCAGCAGTTCAGGGCAGGGGATGGAGGATACGCAGTATTTT.

The chain recombines TRBV11-2 with TRBJ1-1; D is unresolved. CDR3 length equals 14 residues. Germline CDR1 is SGHAT and CDR2 is FQNNGV. The V and J ends lost 2 bases and 4 bases respectively, with 11 bases between them. CDR3 bases: TGTGCCAGCAGCTTATACGGGGATGTCACTGAAGCTTTCTTT. Residues: CASSLYGDVTEAFF.